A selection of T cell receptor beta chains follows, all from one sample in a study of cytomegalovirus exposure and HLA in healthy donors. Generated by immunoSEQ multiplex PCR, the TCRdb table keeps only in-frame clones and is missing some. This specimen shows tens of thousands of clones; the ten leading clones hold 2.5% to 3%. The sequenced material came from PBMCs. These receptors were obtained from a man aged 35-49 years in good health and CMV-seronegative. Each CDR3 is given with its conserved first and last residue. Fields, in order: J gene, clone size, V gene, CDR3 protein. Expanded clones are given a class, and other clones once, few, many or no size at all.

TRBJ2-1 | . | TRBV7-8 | CASSSPGFYNEQFF
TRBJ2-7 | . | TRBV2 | CASSDPTVSYEQYF
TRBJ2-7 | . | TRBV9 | CASSVEQGNF
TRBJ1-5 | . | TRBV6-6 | CASSYGTPSNQPQHF
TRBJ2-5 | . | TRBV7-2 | CASTAGGGPQETQYF
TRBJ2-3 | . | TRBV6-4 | CASSATGGADTQYF
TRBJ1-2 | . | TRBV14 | CASSPRWGKSGLQHYTF
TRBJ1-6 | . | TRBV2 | CASSPNNSPLHF
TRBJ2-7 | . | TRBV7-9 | CASSKDKEKRYEQYF
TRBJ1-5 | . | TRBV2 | CASSQGARDNQPQHF
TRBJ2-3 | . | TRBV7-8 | CASSFEGGAMDTQYF
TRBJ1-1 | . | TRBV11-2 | CASSLIRGNTEAFF
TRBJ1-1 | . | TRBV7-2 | CASTQGYNTEAFF
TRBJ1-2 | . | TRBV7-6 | CASSQGLGYTF
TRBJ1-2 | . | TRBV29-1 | CSARTLNYGYTF
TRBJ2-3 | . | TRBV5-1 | CASSLQASTDTQYF
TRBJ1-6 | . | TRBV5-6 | CASSLRSSRAQYNSPLHF
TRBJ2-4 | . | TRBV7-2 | CASSPRGGSPKNIQYF
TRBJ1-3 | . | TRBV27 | CASSRQGSSGNTIYF
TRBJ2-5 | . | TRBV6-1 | CASSELAGWQETQYF
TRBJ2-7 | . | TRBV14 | CASSRGQGATYEQYF
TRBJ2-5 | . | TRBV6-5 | CASSQRPEGTEYF
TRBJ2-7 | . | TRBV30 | CAWTRGGEGEQYF
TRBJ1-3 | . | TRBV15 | CATSRTTGGGNTIYF
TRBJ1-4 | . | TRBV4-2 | CASSQDYGAGNEKLFF
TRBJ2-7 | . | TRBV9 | CASSVSPGTGDYEQYF
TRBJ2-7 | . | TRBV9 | CASSPGGDKYYEQYF
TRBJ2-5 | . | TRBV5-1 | CASSAGLAGGMETQYF
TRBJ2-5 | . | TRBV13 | CASSPARTTDRGETQYF
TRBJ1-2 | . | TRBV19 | CASRNSRGQGAYGYTF
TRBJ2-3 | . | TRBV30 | CAWSVRALAGATDTQYF
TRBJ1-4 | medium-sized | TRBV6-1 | CASSANSNEKLFF
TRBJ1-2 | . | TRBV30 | CAWSTTQGPYTF
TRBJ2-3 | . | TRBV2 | CASSGRGLAGSTDTQYF
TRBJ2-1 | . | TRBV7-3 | CASSSSGSDRDNEQFF
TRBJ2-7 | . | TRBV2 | CASRGTAYEQYF
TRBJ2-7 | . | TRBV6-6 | CASSYPGQGESYEQYF
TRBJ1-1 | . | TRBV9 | CASSVGGMNTEAFF
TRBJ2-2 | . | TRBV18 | CASSPLEGNREATGELFF
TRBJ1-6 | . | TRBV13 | CASSPRSGGYNSPLHF
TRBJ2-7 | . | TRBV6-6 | CASSQGGPTYEQYF
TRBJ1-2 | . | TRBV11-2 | CASRRIGAGQGYTF
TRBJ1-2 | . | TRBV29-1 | CSAATGSYGYTF
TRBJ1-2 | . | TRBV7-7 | CASSFTDRGIGGYTF
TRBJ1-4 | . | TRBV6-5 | CASSYSRGASEKLFF
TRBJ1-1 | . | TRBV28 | CASSLLGAGGMNTEAFF
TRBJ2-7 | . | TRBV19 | CASRSTGGLDYEQYF
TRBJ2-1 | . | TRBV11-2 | CASSLNPTGGGEQFF
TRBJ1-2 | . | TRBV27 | CASSPTESTGGLGGYTF
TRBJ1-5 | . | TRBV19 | CASSNPEGRQGRVPQHF
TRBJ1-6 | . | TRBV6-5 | CASSYSSGSPLHF
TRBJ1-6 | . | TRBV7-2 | CASSSDSSYNSPLHF
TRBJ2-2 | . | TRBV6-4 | CAQAKTLRGTNTGELFF
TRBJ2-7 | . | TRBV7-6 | CASSPRGGNFYEQYF
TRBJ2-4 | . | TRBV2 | CASRRGSNRGGNIQYF
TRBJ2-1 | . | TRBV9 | CASTLSGGGEQFF
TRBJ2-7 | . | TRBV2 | CASRGDRAAYEQYF
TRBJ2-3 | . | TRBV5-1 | CASSLAVARSVTQYF
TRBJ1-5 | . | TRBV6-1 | CASTASGTANQPQHF